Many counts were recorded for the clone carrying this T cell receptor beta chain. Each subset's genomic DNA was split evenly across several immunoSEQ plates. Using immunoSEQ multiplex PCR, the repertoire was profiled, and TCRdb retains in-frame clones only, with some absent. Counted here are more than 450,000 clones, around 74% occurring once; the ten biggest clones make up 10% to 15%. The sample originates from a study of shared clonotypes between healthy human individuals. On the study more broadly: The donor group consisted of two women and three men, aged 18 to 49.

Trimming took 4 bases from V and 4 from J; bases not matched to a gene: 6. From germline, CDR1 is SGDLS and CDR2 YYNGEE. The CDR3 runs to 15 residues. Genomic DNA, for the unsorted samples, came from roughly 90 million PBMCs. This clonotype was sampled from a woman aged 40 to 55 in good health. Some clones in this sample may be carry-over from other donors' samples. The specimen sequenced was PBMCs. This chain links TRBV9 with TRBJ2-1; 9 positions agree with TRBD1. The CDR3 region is CASSPRTGDYNEQFF. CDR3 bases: TGTGCCAGCAGCCCTCGGACAGGGGATTACAATGAGCAGTTCTTC.